These 20 T cell receptor beta chains came from one sample sequenced in a study of monozygotic twins with inflammatory bowel disease. One entry per CDR3 protein, without DNA, is what TCRdb gives after re-calling the 5' RACE reads. The sample holds approximately 150,000 distinct CDR3 sequences. Input material: blood. The receptor set was obtained from a human donor with ulcerative colitis or Crohn's disease, or a healthy co-twin of an affected twin (not recorded which).

V is TRBV28 and J is TRBJ1-1; TCRdb gives TRBD1 as the D gene, but with no DNA this cannot be confirmed. Looked up from germline, CDR1 is MDHEN and CDR2 is SYDVKM. CDR3 length: 15 residues. The CDR3 is CASSPTGDPNTEAFF.

The chain is built from TRBV9 and TRBJ2-7; TCRdb's assignment of TRBD1 cannot be checked, as there is no DNA. Germline CDR1 SGDLS, CDR2 YYNGEE. The CDR3 has 15 residues. The CDR3 loop reads CASSPRTRGGYEQYF.

The rearrangement joins TRBV5-5 to TRBJ2-1; no DNA is available, so the TRBD2 call from TCRdb remains unchecked. This CDR3 spans 16 amino acids. Germline CDR1 reads SGHKS; CDR2 reads YYEKEE (reference sequence). CDR3 region: CASRPSETARGNEQFF.

The chain couples TRBV10-3 to TRBJ1-2; the TCRdb D gene call, TRBD1, has no DNA to confirm it. Looked up from germline, CDR1 is ENHRY and CDR2 is SYGVKD. This CDR3 region has 13 residues. The CDR3 sequence: CAISGDSIYGYTF.

The chain has TRBV20-1 and TRBJ1-5; the TCRdb call, TRBD1, lacks DNA for checking. CDR3 size: 14 residues. Germline values: CDR1 DFQATT, CDR2 SNEGSKA (reference sequence). The CDR3 here is CSARTGRSNQPQHF.

The chain is built from TRBV19 and TRBJ2-2; TCRdb picks TRBD1, but there is no DNA to check that call. Germline V gives CDR1 LNHDA, CDR2 SQIVND (reference sequence). This CDR3 is built from 14 residues. The CDR3 protein is CASSQGRGTGELFF.

The chain is built from TRBV10-3 and TRBJ2-7; TCRdb's D call of TRBD1 is untestable without DNA. Germline loops: CDR1 ENHRY, CDR2 SYGVKD. The CDR3 has 15 amino acids. The CDR3: CAISESTGVTYEQYF.

The chain employs TRBV27 and TRBJ2-2. Germline-derived CDR1 and CDR2 are MNHEY and SMNVEV (reference sequence). The CDR3 spans 13 residues. The CDR3 sequence: CASSGRNTGELFF.

Here the CDR3 reads CASSLARGTVNTEAFF. J is TRBJ1-1 and V is TRBV5-1; the TCRdb call, TRBD1, lacks DNA for checking. This CDR3 is 16 amino acids long. CDR1 and CDR2 (germline): SGHRS, YFSETQ.

This chain links TRBV5-1 with TRBJ1-6. Germline V CDR1 and CDR2: SGHRS, YFSETQ. The CDR3 contains 16 residues. The CDR3 loop reads CASSSSGSSYNSPLHF.

The CDR3 sequence: CASSLVLGVNSYEQYF. This chain connects TRBV5-5 to TRBJ2-7; TCRdb picks TRBD2, but there is no DNA to check that call. CDR3 length equals 16 residues. Looked up from germline, CDR1 is SGHKS and CDR2 is YYEKEE (reference sequence).

The CDR3 loop is CASSEGPHDEQFF. J is TRBJ2-1 and V is TRBV6-1. The CDR3 contains 13 residues. Per germline, CDR1 MNHNS and CDR2 SASEGT.

The chain combines TRBV7-3 with TRBJ1-1; TCRdb's D call of TRBD1 is untestable without DNA. The CDR3 is 13 residues long. The germline CDR1 and CDR2 sequences are SGHTA and FQGTGA. The CDR3 region is CASSLDVQAEAFF.

This rearrangement joins TRBV7-7 to TRBJ1-5. CDR1 SSHAT and CDR2 FNYEAQ come from the germline V gene (reference sequence). The CDR3 loop spans 16 amino acids. This CDR3 is CASSLFYRRNNQPQHF.

This chain links TRBV29-1 with TRBJ2-6; the TRBD1 assignment by TCRdb is unverifiable without DNA. The germline CDR1 and CDR2 sequences are SQVTM and ANQGSEA. The CDR3 loop spans 16 amino acids. The CDR3 loop reads CSVIQGRFTGANVLTF.

V gene TRBV27 combines with J gene TRBJ2-5; TCRdb reports TRBD2, a call that lacks DNA to check it against. This CDR3 has 14 residues. Germline CDR1 and CDR2: MNHEY and SMNVEV (reference sequence). CDR3 in amino acids: CASYAWGRQETQYF.

The chain is built from TRBV20-1 and TRBJ2-2; as DNA is missing, the TRBD1 call by TCRdb cannot be tested. The CDR3 has 14 residues. Germline values: CDR1 DFQATT, CDR2 SNEGSKA (reference sequence). CDR3 residues: CSALGGQGAGELFF.

The rearrangement joins TRBV10-3 to TRBJ2-7; lacking DNA, the TRBD1 call made by TCRdb goes unchecked. CDR3 length: 15 amino acids. Germline V gene data show CDR1 as ENHRY and CDR2 as SYGVKD. CDR3 loop: CAIRVQDRGTYEQYF.

The genes are TRBV7-9 and TRBJ1-2. Germline V gene lookup returns CDR1 SEHNR and CDR2 FQNEAQ (reference sequence). This CDR3 has 14 amino acids. CDR3 protein: CASSFTLAGDGYTF.

J is TRBJ1-3 and V is TRBV30. The germline CDR1 and CDR2 sequences are GTSNPN and SVGIG (reference sequence). The CDR3 is 15 amino acids. This chain's CDR3 is CAWSLHPGIGNTIYF. Together with reference TRBV30 and TRBJ1-3, the CDR3 gives the full variable domain: SQTIHQWPATLVQPVGSPLSLECTVEGTSNPNLYWYRQAAGRGLQLLFYSVGIGQISSEVPQNLSASRPQDRQFILSSKKLLLSDSGFYLCAWSLHPGIGNTIYFGEGSWLTVV.